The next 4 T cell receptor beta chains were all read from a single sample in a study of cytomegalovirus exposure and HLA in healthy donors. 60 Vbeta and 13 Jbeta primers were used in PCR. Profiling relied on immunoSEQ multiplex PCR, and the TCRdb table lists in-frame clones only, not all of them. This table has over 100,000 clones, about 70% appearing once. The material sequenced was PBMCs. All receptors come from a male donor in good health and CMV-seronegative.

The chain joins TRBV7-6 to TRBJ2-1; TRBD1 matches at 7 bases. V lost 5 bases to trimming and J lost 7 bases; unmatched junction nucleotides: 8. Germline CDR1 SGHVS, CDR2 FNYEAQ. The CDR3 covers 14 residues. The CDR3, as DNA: TGTGCCAGCAGCCCCTATAGGGGGCGGAATGAGCAGTTCTTC. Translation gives CASSPYRGRNEQFF. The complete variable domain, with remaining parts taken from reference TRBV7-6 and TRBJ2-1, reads GAGVSQSPRYKVTKRGQDVALRCDPISGHVSLYWYRQALGQGPEFLTYFNYEAQQDKSGLPNDRFSAERPEGSISTLTIQRTEQRDSAMYRCASSPYRGRNEQFFGPGTRLTVL.

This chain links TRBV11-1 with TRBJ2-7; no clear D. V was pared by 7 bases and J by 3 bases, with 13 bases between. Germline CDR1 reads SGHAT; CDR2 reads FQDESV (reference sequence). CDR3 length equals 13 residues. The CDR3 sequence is CASTVRVGYEQYF. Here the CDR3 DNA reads TGTGCCAGCACCGTCCGGGTAGGCTACGAGCAGTACTTC.

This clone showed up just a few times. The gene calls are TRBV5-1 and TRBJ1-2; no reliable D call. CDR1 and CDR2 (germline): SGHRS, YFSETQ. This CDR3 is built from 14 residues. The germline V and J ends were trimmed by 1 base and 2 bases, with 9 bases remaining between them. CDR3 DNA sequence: TGCGCCAGCAGCTTGCCGAGGGAAAACTATGGCTACACCTTC. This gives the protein CASSLPRENYGYTF.

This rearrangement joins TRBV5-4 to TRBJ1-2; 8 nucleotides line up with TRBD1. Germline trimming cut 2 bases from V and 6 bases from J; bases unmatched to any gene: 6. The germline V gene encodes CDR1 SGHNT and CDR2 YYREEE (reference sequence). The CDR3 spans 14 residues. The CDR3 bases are TGTGCCAGCAGCTTCGCAGGGGGCGCAAATGGCTACACCTTC. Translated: CASSFAGGANGYTF.